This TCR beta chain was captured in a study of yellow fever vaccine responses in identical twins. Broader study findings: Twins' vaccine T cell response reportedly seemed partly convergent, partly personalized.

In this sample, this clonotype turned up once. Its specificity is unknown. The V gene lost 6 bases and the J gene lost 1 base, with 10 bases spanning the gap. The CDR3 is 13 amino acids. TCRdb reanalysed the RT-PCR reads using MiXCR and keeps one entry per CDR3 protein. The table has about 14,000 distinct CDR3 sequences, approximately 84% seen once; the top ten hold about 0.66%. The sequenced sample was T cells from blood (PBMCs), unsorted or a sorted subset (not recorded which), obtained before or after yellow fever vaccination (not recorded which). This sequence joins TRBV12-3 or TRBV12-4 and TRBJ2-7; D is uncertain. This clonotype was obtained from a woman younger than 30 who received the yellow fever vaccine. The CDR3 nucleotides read TGTGCCAGCAGCGCTTCGATTTCCTACGAGCAGTACTTC. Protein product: CASSASISYEQYF.